The clone carrying this TCR beta chain has just a few counts. These data belong to a study of blood T cell repertoires in COVID-19. The CDR3 sequence is 14 residues long. The ends were cut back, 5 bases at V and 0 bases at J, with 11 bases in the middle. Germline values: CDR1 SGHAT, CDR2 FQNNGV. In the original processing: Estimates of nucleated cell counts were drawn from the amplification of reference gene primers. The data were produced by immunoSEQ multiplex PCR, yet TCRdb's version contains in-frame clones alone and is incomplete. V, J and clone size derive from that table, while D and trimming were established from the DNA sequence. The sample contains 40,000 to 50,000 clones, about nine tenths of which appear only once.

Sequencing was performed on peripheral blood. The chain is built from TRBV11-2 and TRBJ2-7; the D gene is possibly TRBD2 (5 bases). The source of this sequence is a human donor in a cohort sampled during active COVID-19. CDR3 amino acids: CASSASGSSYEQYF. In nucleotides, the CDR3 is TGTGCCAGCAGCGCCAGCGGCAGCTCCTACGAGCAGTACTTC.